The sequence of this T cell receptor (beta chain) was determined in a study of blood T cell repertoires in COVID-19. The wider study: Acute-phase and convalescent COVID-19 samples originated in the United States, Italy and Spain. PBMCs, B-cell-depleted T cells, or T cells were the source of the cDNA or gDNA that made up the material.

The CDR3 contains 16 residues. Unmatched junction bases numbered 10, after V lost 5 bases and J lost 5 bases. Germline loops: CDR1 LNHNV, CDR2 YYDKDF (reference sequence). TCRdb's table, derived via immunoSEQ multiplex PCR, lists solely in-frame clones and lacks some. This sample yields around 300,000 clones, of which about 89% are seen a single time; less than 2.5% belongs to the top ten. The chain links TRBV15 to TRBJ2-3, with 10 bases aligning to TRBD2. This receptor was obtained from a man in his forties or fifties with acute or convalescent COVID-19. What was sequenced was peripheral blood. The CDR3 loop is CATSARAGGLIDTQYF. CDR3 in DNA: TGTGCCACCAGCGCCCGAGCGGGGGGGCTGATAGATACGCAGTATTTT.